This T cell receptor (beta chain) originates from a study of vaccination and CD4 T cells after COVID-19. Looking at the study overall: Across the group, participants received two doses of either BNT162b2 or mRNA-1273 vaccine. Sampling after COVID took place at a median of around 110 days (range 35 to 161) following diagnosis. Median time from second vaccine dose to sampling was roughly 76 days (14 to 241).

A note on this clonotype: Its antigen is unknown.

From germline, CDR1 is KGHSH and CDR2 LQKENI. With 0 bases removed from V and 1 base from J, the gap between germline ends came to 3 bases. The CDR3 extends over 13 amino acids. The Oncomine TCR Beta short-read assay generated sequence data from the DNA of cultured CD4+ T cells. Once CD4+ T cells had been cultured, genomic DNA was extracted from them. From the PCR reads, TCRdb called clonotypes with MiXCR, one entry per CDR3 protein. The table lists approximately 9,800 distinct CDR3 sequences, more than 35% of them singletons, with 9.5% to 15% in the top ten. Described treatment: roughly 10-day PBMC culture with coronavirus spike peptide pools or control peptides (ViraFEST assay). The unexposed donor gave CD4+ T cells before the COVID-19 pandemic (2011-2018).

What was sequenced was CD4+ T cells from blood, cultured in vitro. This receptor was taken from a human donor in good health. The rearrangement links TRBV18 to TRBJ1-1; no clear D gene. DNA for the CDR3: TGTGCCAGCTCACCACCGGGGAACACTGAAGCTTTCTTT. Its translation: CASSPPGNTEAFF.